This T cell receptor beta chain was identified in a study of cytomegalovirus exposure and HLA in healthy donors. Findings of the study overall: When analyzed later, the rates of TCR association showed variation by HLA locus, with DRB1 the most and HLA-C the fewest. Indistinguishability led to the exclusion of some V segments, TRBV6-2 and TRBV6-3 included. At a 0.05 false discovery rate, a later analysis found 18,000 or so TCR beta sequences to be associated with HLA alleles.

CDR1 and CDR2 (germline): SGHDN, FVKESK. Deletions cut 8 bases from V and 5 bases from J, with 18 bases between. The CDR3 runs 14 residues. For this clone: The antigen remains unidentified.

PCR amplification relied on 60 Vbeta primers (plus 13 Jbeta primers). Produced via immunoSEQ multiplex PCR; TCRdb's table is partial and in-frame only. Found here are 85,000 to 100,000 clones, around 77% of them singletons; the top ten hold around 3.5%. This receptor was obtained from a man aged 40-55 years in good health and CMV-seronegative. The chain uses TRBV14 and TRBJ1-1; the D gene is possibly TRBD1 (6 bases). Specimen: PBMCs. CDR3 protein: CASRPGGRRTEAFF. In DNA form, the CDR3 reads TGTGCCAGCCGGCCCGGGGGGCGACGTACTGAAGCTTTCTTT.